This T cell receptor (beta chain) was obtained from a study of cytomegalovirus exposure and HLA in healthy donors. Turning to the study itself: Drawn from HLA-typed donors, approximately 85 million unique TCRs were held in an early data release. Study-wide results and limits: Analyzed later, most CMV-associated TCR beta chains appeared HLA-restricted.

Worth noting for this clone: Its antigen remains unidentified.

CDR1 is LNHDA and CDR2 is SQIVND in the germline V gene (reference sequence). The CDR3 runs 13 residues. Trimming stripped 3 bases from V and 2 bases from J, with 8 bases between. It was with 60 Vbeta and 13 Jbeta primers that the PCR ran. TCRdb's table, derived via immunoSEQ multiplex PCR, lists solely in-frame clones and lacks some. The sample records around 110,000 clones, 60% to 75% being singletons. The receptor's source is a male donor in good health and CMV-seropositive. Input material: PBMCs. The rearrangement joins TRBV19 to TRBJ2-7; a possible D gene is TRBD1 (6 bases). The chain's CDR3 is CASSINRAYEQYF. The CDR3 nucleotides read TGTGCCAGTAGTATTAACAGGGCCTACGAGCAGTACTTC.